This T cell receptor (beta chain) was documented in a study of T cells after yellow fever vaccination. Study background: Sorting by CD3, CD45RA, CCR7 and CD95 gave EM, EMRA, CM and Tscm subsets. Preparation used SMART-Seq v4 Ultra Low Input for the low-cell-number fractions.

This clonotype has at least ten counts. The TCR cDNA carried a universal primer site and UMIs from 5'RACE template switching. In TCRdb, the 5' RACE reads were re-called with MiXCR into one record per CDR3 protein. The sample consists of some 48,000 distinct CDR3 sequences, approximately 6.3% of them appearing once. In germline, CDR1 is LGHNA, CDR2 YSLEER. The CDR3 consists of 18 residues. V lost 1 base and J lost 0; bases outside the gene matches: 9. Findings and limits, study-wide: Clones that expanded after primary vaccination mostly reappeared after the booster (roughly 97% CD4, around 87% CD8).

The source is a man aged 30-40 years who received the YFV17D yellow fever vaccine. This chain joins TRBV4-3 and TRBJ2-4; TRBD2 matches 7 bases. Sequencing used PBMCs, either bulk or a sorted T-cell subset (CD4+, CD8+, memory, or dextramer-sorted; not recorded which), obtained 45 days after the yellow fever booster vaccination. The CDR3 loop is CASSQVAGSSLAKNIQYF. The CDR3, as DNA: TGCGCCAGCAGCCAAGTAGCGGGCTCTTCCCTAGCCAAAAACATTCAGTACTTC.